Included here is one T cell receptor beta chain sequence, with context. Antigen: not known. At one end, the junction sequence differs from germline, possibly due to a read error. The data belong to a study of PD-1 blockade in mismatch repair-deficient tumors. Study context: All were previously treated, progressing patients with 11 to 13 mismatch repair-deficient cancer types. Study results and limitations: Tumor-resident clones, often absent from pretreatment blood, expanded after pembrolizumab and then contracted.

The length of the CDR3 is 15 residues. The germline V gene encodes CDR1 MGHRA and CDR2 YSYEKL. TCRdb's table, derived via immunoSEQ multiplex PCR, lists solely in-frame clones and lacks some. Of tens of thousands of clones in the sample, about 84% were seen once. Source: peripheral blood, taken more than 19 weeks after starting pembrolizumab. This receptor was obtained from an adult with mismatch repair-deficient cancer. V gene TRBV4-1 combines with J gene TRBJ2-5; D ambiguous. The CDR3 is CASSPPGAAGETQYF. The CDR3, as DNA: TGTGCCAGCAGCCCTCCAGGAGCAGCAGGAGAGACCCAGTACTTC.